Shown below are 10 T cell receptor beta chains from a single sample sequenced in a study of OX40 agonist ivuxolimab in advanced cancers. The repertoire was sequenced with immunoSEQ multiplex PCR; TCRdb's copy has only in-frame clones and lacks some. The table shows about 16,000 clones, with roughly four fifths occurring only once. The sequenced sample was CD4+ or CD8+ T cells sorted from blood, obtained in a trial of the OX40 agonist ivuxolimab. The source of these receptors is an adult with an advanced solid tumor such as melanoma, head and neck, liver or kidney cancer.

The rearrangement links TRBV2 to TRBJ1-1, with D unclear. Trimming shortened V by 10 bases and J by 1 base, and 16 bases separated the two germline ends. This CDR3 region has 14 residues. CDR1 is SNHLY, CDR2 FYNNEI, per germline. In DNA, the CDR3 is TGTGCCACCTCGGGCAGACAAGGGAACACTGAAGCTTTCTTT. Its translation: CATSGRQGNTEAFF.

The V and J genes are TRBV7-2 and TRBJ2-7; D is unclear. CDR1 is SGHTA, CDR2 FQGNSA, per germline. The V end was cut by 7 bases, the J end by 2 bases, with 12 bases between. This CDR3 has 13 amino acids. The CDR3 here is CASTRTGAYEQYF. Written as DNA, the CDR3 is TGTGCCAGCACCCGCACTGGAGCCTACGAGCAGTACTTC.

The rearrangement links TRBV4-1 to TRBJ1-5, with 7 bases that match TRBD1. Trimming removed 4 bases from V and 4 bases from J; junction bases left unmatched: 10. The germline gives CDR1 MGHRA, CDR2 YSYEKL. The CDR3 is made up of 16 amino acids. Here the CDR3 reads CASSLHPGTVNQPQHF. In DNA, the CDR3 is TGCGCCAGCAGCCTCCACCCCGGGACAGTTAATCAGCCCCAGCATTTT.

The CDR3 bases are TGTGCCAGCAGCGGGACTAGCGGTAATTACAATGAGCAGTTCTTC. Translation: CASSGTSGNYNEQFF. The J gene is TRBJ2-1, the V gene TRBV9; 10 bases line up with TRBD2. Germline V gives CDR1 SGDLS, CDR2 YYNGEE. The V gene end was trimmed by 3 bases and the J gene end by 4 bases; junction bases not matched to a gene: 4. The CDR3 length is 15 residues.

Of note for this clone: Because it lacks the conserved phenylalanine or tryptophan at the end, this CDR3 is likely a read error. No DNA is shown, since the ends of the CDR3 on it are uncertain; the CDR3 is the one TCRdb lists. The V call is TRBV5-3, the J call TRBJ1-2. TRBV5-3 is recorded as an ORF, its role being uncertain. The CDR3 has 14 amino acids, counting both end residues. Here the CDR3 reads CARFRIVVRKTYGY.

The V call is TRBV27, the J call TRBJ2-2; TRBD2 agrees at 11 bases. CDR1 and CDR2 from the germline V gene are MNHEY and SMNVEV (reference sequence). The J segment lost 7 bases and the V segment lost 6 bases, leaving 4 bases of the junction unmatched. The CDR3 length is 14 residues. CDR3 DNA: TGTGCCAGCAGGCTGACTAGCGGGGTCGGGGAGCTGTTTTTT. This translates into CASRLTSGVGELFF.

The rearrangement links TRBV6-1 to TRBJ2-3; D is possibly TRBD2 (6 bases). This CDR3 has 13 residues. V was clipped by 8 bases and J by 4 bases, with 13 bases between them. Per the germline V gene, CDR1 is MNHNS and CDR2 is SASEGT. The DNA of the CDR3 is TGTGCCAGCTCGGGGGTAGGGGCAGATACGCAGTATTTT. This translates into CASSGVGADTQYF.

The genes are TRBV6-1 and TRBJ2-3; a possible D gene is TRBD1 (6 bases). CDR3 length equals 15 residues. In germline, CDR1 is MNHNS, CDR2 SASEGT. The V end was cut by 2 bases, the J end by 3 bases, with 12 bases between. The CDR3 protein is CASSERAGATDTQYF. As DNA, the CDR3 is TGTGCCAGCAGTGAAAGGGCAGGGGCGACAGATACGCAGTATTTT.

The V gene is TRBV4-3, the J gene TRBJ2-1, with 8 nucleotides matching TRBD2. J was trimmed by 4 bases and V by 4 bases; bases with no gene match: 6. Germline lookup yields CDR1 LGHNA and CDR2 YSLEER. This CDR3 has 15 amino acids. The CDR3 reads CASSRVTSVYNEQFF. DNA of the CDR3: TGCGCCAGCAGCCGAGTGACTAGCGTGTACAATGAGCAGTTCTTC.

DNA for the CDR3: TGTGCCAGCAGCCTACATGGGGTAACCGGGGAGCTGTTTTTT. Translating gives CASSLHGVTGELFF. The V gene is TRBV11-2, the J gene TRBJ2-2; the D is unclear. Between the trimmed V and J ends, which lost 5 bases and 5 bases, there was a span of 12 bases. CDR3 length: 14 amino acids. Germline CDR1 reads SGHAT; CDR2 reads FQNNGV.